This T cell receptor beta chain was identified during a study of T cell responses to AZD1222 COVID-19 vaccine (dated by TCRdb to the early 2020s). For the study in its entirety: Because spike-specific TCR depth and breadth did not differ between the two schedules, AZD1222 recipients who got a second dose at roughly 4 weeks were pooled with those who got a second dose at roughly 12 weeks. TCR sequencing was performed for 230 to 250 trial participants, of whom about 200 were given two doses of AZD1222 and around 25 were given two doses of MenACWY control vaccine. Trial participants were enrolled into age subgroups of 18-55, 56-69 and 70-plus years, which contained 148, 28 and 57 TCR-sequenced participants, respectively.

In the germline V gene (reference sequence), CDR1 corresponds to MNHEY and CDR2 to SMNVEV. The CDR3 measures 13 amino acids from cysteine to phenylalanine. Of the read, only the CDR3 DNA is kept; its 39 bases are in frame from base 1. Between the V and J ends, shortened by 6 bases and 4 bases respectively, the junction contains 10 bases. What the work shows at the level of the full study, not this receptor alone: The 56-69-year group was small, and its depth increase did not reach significance, likely because of low power. Vaccine-associated CD4 TCRs spanned the whole spike protein, with dominant responses in regions 160-218 and 743-854. Most participants were white British and females outnumbered males, and the authors suggested that clonal diversity may have been underestimated. Reportedly, close to half of the unique spike-specific TCRs recognized epitopes lying outside the regions that are mutated in the B.1.351 and B.1.1.7 variants. Because no day 14 peak-response samples were available, the repertoires could be characterized only after the peak T cell response. A significant rise in spike-specific TCR breadth and depth was observed after two AZD1222 doses relative to day 0 and relative to MenACWY recipients. Only a handful of AZD1222 recipients were SARS-CoV-2 seropositive at baseline, limiting conclusions about previously exposed vaccinees.

The CDR3 regions of human TCRbeta chains were subjected to immunosequencing. From the authors' description of their analysis: Repertoire TCRs were matched against a reference library of SARS-CoV-2-specific TCRs generated with the MIRA antigen-specificity platform. Breadth was defined as the fraction of unique TCRs that were SARS-CoV-2-associated. Depth was defined as the fraction of total T cells that were SARS-CoV-2-associated. Using the MIRA data, each spike-specific TCR was mapped to the spike region that the TCR reacts to and placed in a CD4 or CD8 class. Log10-transformed breadth and depth values were compared by one-way ANOVA with Sidak's multiple comparisons tests. TCRdb carries this immuneACCESS record with in-frame sequences only. Its versions omit some clonotypes, under half of them owing to an unresolved V gene in the studies checked, with the rest unexplained. The V and J calls and clone size were taken over from that table, and D and trimming were inferred from the DNA. The sample records around 120,000 clones, around 85% of which are singletons. Of the sample, over 5.5% is held by the ten largest clones.

Interpreted using the paper, the time point label stands for: baseline before first vaccination. Vaccinee samples came from UK trials COV001 and COV002, including a single-blind randomized controlled phase 2/3 trial of AZD1222 (ChAdOx1 nCoV-19) in healthy adults. For TCRbeta chain sequencing, PBMC samples were collected from trial participants at day 0 and at day 28 after the second dose. Note on this clone: The specificity of this receptor is unknown. Base qualities are not provided; no much larger clone lies one nucleotide away.

The sequence links TRBV27 to TRBJ2-1; a weak D assignment points to TRBD1 (6 bases agree). The source was peripheral blood, collected on day 0 of AZD1222 vaccination. The sequence was collected from an adult in good health. The CDR3 region: CASRDRPYNEQFF. In nucleotides, the sequence is TGTGCCAGCAGGGACAGACCTTACAATGAGCAGTTCTTC.